This T cell receptor (beta chain) was retrieved from a study of blood T cells in healthy people across ages. Study-wide findings and caveats: Per million T cells, TCR beta diversity dropped roughly linearly as age increased.

The use of a sample-barcoded 5' primer and a J-beta primer mix characterized a second PCR of roughly 7 to 11 cycles. A template-switch adaptor with 12 random nucleotides tagged each cDNA molecule. Each single sample gave us at least 2.5 million CDR3-containing paired-end reads. TCRdb ran MiXCR on the 5' RACE reads and lists one entry per CDR3 protein. The sample yields 780,000 or so distinct CDR3 sequences, approximately 25% seen once. The CDR3 contains 15 residues. The ends were cut back, 4 bases at V and 5 bases at J, with 19 bases in the middle. CDR1 is SQVTM and CDR2 is ANQGSEA in the germline V gene. This clonotype was seen more than once but under ten times. The antigen is unknown. These data are also associated with another study on T cells of mothers and their children. That publication notes: Normalized overlap was always slightly, never significantly, higher in related than unrelated mother-child pairs.

Material for sequencing was blood. The chain combines TRBV29-1 with TRBJ2-3; a possible D gene is TRBD1 (5 bases). The receptor was derived from a boy between 10 and 17 years old in good health. In nucleotides, the CDR3 is TGCAGCGTTGTGGGTGGGGCGCTTGAGTTAGATACGCAGTATTTT. This gives the protein CSVVGGALELDTQYF.